What follows are 3 T cell receptor beta chains derived from one specimen sequenced in a study of T cell responses to AZD1222 COVID-19 vaccine. Assay: immunoSEQ multiplex PCR; the TCRdb copy retains only in-frame clones and omits some. The data show 130,000 or so clones, with more than 85% seen just once and approximately 2.1% held by the top ten. Sequencing was performed on peripheral blood, taken 28 days after the second AZD1222 dose. Source of these receptors: an adult who received the AZD1222 COVID-19 vaccine.

V is TRBV10-3 and J is TRBJ1-5; 7 nucleotides line up with TRBD1. The CDR3 runs to 13 residues. Germline V CDR1 and CDR2: ENHRY, SYGVKD. Trimming at V came to 5 bases and at J to 5 bases, leaving 3 bases not matched to a gene. The CDR3 region has the DNA TGTGCCATCAGTCCCGACAGGGATCAGCCCCAGCATTTT. This gives the protein CAISPDRDQPQHF.

The rearrangement uses TRBV4-1 and TRBJ1-1; tentative D call: TRBD1 (6 bases). With 4 bases removed from V and 5 bases from J, the gap between germline ends came to 20 bases. The CDR3 covers 16 residues. Germline-derived CDR1 and CDR2 are MGHRA and YSYEKL. This CDR3 reads CASSLQFRGQATEAFF. In DNA, the CDR3 is TGCGCCAGCAGCCTCCAGTTCCGGGGGCAGGCGACTGAAGCTTTCTTT.

The chain employs TRBV9 and TRBJ2-1; the D gene could be TRBD1 or TRBD2 (5 bases each). The CDR3 sequence is 17 residues long. With 2 bases removed from V and 3 bases from J, the gap between germline ends came to 18 bases. From germline, CDR1 is SGDLS and CDR2 YYNGEE. In DNA, the CDR3 is TGTGCCAGCAGCGTCCGAGGGGCAGGGACGAACTACAATGAGCAGTTCTTC. This gives the protein CASSVRGAGTNYNEQFF.